This T cell receptor beta chain was retrieved from a study of memory CD4+ T cells and cytomegalovirus serostatus. Whole-study context: Donors were healthy Belgian adults, some 10 CMV seropositive and around 23 seronegative.

Worth noting for this clone: Its antigen is unknown.

The study's findings and limits: CMV serostatus prediction reached median AUC about 0.95, or 0.9 with US-trained model.

The sort gate was single viable CD3+CD4+CD8-CD45RO+ cells for memory CD4+ T cells. Assay used: immunoSEQ multiplex PCR; TCRdb lists only in-frame clones, some missing. In the table there are 40,000 to 55,000 clones, over 60% of which are singletons. Trimming pared 5 bases from V and 1 base from J, leaving 14 bases between. This CDR3 comprises 15 residues. Germline CDR1 MDHEN, CDR2 SYDVKM. The chain carries TRBV28 and TRBJ2-5; a weak D match, TRBD1 (6 bases). The source material was memory CD4+ T cells from blood. This clonotype originated in an adult in good health and CMV-seronegative. CDR3 in amino acids: CASSQTRDTQETQYF. In DNA form, the CDR3 reads TGTGCCAGCAGTCAAACCCGGGACACCCAAGAGACCCAGTACTTC.